The 27 T cell receptor beta chains in this list originate from one sample, sequenced in a study of blood T cell repertoires in COVID-19. Profiled with immunoSEQ multiplex PCR; TCRdb holds only in-frame clones, not every one. The table includes over 200,000 clones, 80% detected once. The sample comprised peripheral blood. These receptors came from a human donor in a cohort sampled during active COVID-19.

The rearrangement uses TRBV10-3 and TRBJ2-7; TRBD1 agrees at 7 bases. V shed 10 bases, J shed 2 bases, and the junction held 8 bases outside the gene matches. The CDR3 runs 13 residues. Germline assignment: CDR1 ENHRY and CDR2 SYGVKD. The CDR3 sequence: CASKPQGAYEQYF. The CDR3, as DNA: TGTGCCAGCAAGCCGCAGGGGGCCTACGAGCAGTACTTC.

The chain has TRBV2 and TRBJ1-2; TRBD1 aligns across 7 bases. Germline-derived CDR1 and CDR2 are SNHLY and FYNNEI. The CDR3 contains 14 residues. V was clipped by 6 bases and J by 3 bases; unmatched bases: 7. The CDR3 DNA reads as TGTGCCAGCAGCAGACAGGGTACTTACTATGGCTACACCTTC. It is translated as CASSRQGTYYGYTF.

The chain carries TRBV28 and TRBJ2-5, with D possibly being TRBD2 (6 bases). In germline, CDR1 is MDHEN, CDR2 SYDVKM. This CDR3 is built from 13 residues. Trimming pared 5 bases from V and 9 bases from J, leaving 16 bases between. The CDR3 here is CASSGPGTRAQYF. The DNA of the CDR3 is TGTGCCAGCAGTGGTCCCGGGACTCGGGCCCAGTACTTC.

This chain connects TRBV11-2 to TRBJ1-6, with no clear D. Deletions cut 3 bases from V and 7 bases from J, with 13 bases between. CDR1 and CDR2 (germline): SGHAT, FQNNGV. The CDR3 extends over 15 amino acids. The CDR3 nucleotides read TGTGCCAGCAGCTTCAGGCAACAGCAAAATTCACCCCTCCACTTT. Encoded protein: CASSFRQQQNSPLHF.

V and J are TRBV5-1 and TRBJ2-5; TRBD2 matches 9 bases. CDR3 length: 14 amino acids. The germline V gene encodes CDR1 SGHRS and CDR2 YFSETQ. Germline trimming cut 0 bases from V and 5 bases from J; bases unmatched to any gene: 2. The CDR3 DNA reads TGCGCCAGCAGCTTGGGTAGCGGGGGCGAGACCCAGTACTTC. It specifies CASSLGSGGETQYF.

This clone was found a few times. Sequence at one end of the junction differs from germline and may be a read error. Written as DNA, the CDR3 is TGTGCCAGCAGCTTATTGGGACAGGGGGTTCATGGCTACACCTTC. Translated: CASSLLGQGVHGYTF. The V gene is TRBV28, the J gene TRBJ1-2; 11 positions match TRBD1. Germline CDR1 MDHEN, CDR2 SYDVKM. The CDR3 length is 15 residues.

This sequence joins TRBV29-1 and TRBJ1-6; TRBD1 aligns across 7 bases. V trimming: 6 bases; J trimming: 10 bases; junction bases outside the gene matches: 9. The CDR3 spans 13 residues. Per germline, CDR1 SQVTM and CDR2 ANQGSEA. The CDR3 sequence is CSVRQGSGSPLHF. DNA of the CDR3: TGCAGCGTACGACAGGGATCGGGGTCACCCCTCCACTTT.

V gene TRBV5-1 combines with J gene TRBJ2-3, with 11 bases that match TRBD2. The J segment lost 2 bases and the V segment lost 4 bases, leaving 6 bases of the junction unmatched. The CDR3 is 16 residues long. Germline V lookup: CDR1 SGHRS, CDR2 YFSETQ. The CDR3 loop reads CASSLGTSGATDTQYF. The CDR3 DNA is TGCGCCAGCAGCCTAGGGACTAGCGGAGCCACAGATACGCAGTATTTT.

The chain couples TRBV27 to TRBJ2-2, with D maybe TRBD1 (6 bases). Germline V gene lookup returns CDR1 MNHEY and CDR2 SMNVEV (reference sequence). Trimming took off 1 base at V and 3 bases at J, with 12 bases between the two ends. The CDR3 sequence is 16 residues long. The CDR3 region has the DNA TGTGCCAGCAGTTTATTTGGGCAGGGGTACACCGGGGAGCTGTTTTTT. Its translation is CASSLFGQGYTGELFF.

This clone occurred a few times. This chain uses TRBV6-4 with TRBJ2-3, with 12 bases aligning to TRBD2. The CDR3 runs to 17 residues. Losses at the gene ends were 3 bases for V and 6 bases for J; bases not matched to a gene: 10. Germline CDR1 and CDR2: MRHNA and SNTAGT. The DNA for the CDR3 is TGTGCCAGCAGTGATGGGCTAGCGGGAGGGCCGAGGGATACGCAGTATTTT. Residues: CASSDGLAGGPRDTQYF.

This rearrangement joins TRBV18 to TRBJ1-4, with D possibly TRBD1 on 6 matching bases. V shed 6 bases and J shed 7 bases, with 15 bases lying between them. Germline loops: CDR1 KGHSH, CDR2 LQKENI. The CDR3 is 14 residues long. The CDR3 protein is CASSSGVIGEKLFF. CDR3 DNA sequence: TGTGCCAGCTCGTCAGGGGTTATCGGTGAAAAACTGTTTTTT. The full variable domain, with the rest looked up from reference TRBV18 and TRBJ1-4, is NAGVMQNPRHLVRRRGQEARLRCSPMKGHSHVYWYRQLPEEGLKFMVYLQKENIIDESGMPKERFSAEFPKEGPSILRIQQVVRGDSAAYFCASSSGVIGEKLFFGSGTQLSVL.

The chain couples TRBV24-1 to TRBJ2-1; 14 nucleotides line up with TRBD2. This CDR3 has 14 residues. The V gene end was trimmed by 9 bases and the J gene end by 10 bases; junction bases not matched to a gene: 7. Per germline, CDR1 KGHDR and CDR2 SFDVKD. The DNA of the CDR3 is TGTGCCACCCAGCCGGGACTAGCGGGAGTCGAGCAGTTCTTC. This encodes CATQPGLAGVEQFF.

This clone was found a few times. Different DNA sequences within this sample yield the same CDR3. The chain carries TRBV6-5 and TRBJ2-7; D might be TRBD2 (5 bases). The germline V gene has CDR1 MNHEY and CDR2 SVGAGI. This CDR3 comprises 14 residues. The V gene lost 0 bases and the J gene lost 3 bases, with 9 bases spanning the gap. CDR3 residues: CASSYSVRGYEQYF. As DNA, the CDR3 is TGTGCCAGCAGTTACTCGGTCCGGGGCTACGAGCAGTACTTC.

V and J are TRBV30 and TRBJ1-5, with D uncertain. The V end lost 2 bases, the J end lost 3 bases, and 11 bases lay between the germline ends. The CDR3 is 14 amino acids. Germline V lookup: CDR1 GTSNPN, CDR2 SVGIG (reference sequence). For the CDR3, the DNA is TGTGCCTGGAGTTTAGAGGGCTTCAATCAGCCCCAGCATTTT. This translates into CAWSLEGFNQPQHF. Combining the CDR3 with reference TRBV30 and TRBJ1-5 gives the whole variable domain SQTIHQWPATLVQPVGSPLSLECTVEGTSNPNLYWYRQAAGRGLQLLFYSVGIGQISSEVPQNLSASRPQDRQFILSSKKLLLSDSGFYLCAWSLEGFNQPQHFGDGTRLSIL.

A word on this clone: Additional DNA sequences in this sample encode the identical CDR3. This chain connects TRBV27 to TRBJ2-7; TRBD2 matches at 10 bases. Germline V CDR1 and CDR2: MNHEY, SMNVEV (reference sequence). Germline trimming cut 2 bases from V and 4 bases from J; bases unmatched to any gene: 5. The CDR3 runs to 15 residues. CDR3 in DNA: TGTGCCAGCAGTTTAGGAGCGGGAGGGCCTTACGAGCAGTACTTC. This translates into CASSLGAGGPYEQYF.

J is TRBJ1-5 and V is TRBV15, with a possible D match to TRBD1 (5 bases). Germline V gives CDR1 LNHNV, CDR2 YYDKDF (reference sequence). V was pared by 5 bases and J by 5 bases, with 16 bases between. The length of the CDR3 is 15 residues. The CDR3 spells CATSPQTQGYQPQHF. In DNA, the CDR3 is TGTGCCACCAGCCCCCAGACCCAGGGTTATCAGCCCCAGCATTTT.

This chain uses TRBV18 with TRBJ1-6; D is ambiguous. This CDR3 has 15 amino acids. V gave up 0 bases and J gave up 5 bases, with 8 bases separating them. CDR1 KGHSH and CDR2 LQKENI come from the germline V gene. The CDR3 loop reads CASSPPGGNNSPLHF. CDR3 DNA sequence: TGTGCCAGCTCACCACCGGGAGGGAATAATTCACCCCTCCACTTT.

The CDR3 sequence is CASSLGGTSLVGTEAFF. The CDR3 nucleotides are TGTGCCAGCAGCCTGGGCGGGACCTCCCTCGTGGGCACTGAAGCTTTCTTT. This rearrangement joins TRBV28 to TRBJ1-1; tentatively, D is TRBD1 (5 bases). In germline, CDR1 is MDHEN, CDR2 SYDVKM. Trimming took off 6 bases at V and 4 bases at J, with 24 bases between the two ends. There are 17 residues in the CDR3.

The chain combines TRBV28 with TRBJ2-7; 7 bases line up with TRBD2. Germline CDR1 MDHEN, CDR2 SYDVKM. The CDR3 length is 15 residues. The J segment lost 1 base and the V segment lost 6 bases, leaving 9 bases of the junction unmatched. CDR3 nucleotide sequence: TGTGCCAGCAGCCAACCGGGACTAATATCCTACGAGCAGTACTTC. Translated, it gives CASSQPGLISYEQYF.

J is TRBJ1-2 and V is TRBV6-5; TRBD1 matches at 9 bases. The V and J ends lost 6 bases and 4 bases, in that order; junction bases with no gene match: 9. Per the germline V gene, CDR1 is MNHEY and CDR2 is SVGAGI. The CDR3 runs 15 residues. The CDR3 region has the DNA TGTGCCAGCAGGCTCCGGGACAGGGCCCTCTATGGCTACACCTTC. It encodes CASRLRDRALYGYTF.

This clone was counted a single time. The rearrangement joins TRBV5-1 to TRBJ2-6, with D possibly TRBD2 on 5 matching bases. V was clipped by 3 bases and J by 3 bases, with 10 bases between them. Germline V gene lookup returns CDR1 SGHRS and CDR2 YFSETQ. This CDR3 contains 15 residues. The CDR3 reads CASSYDGNGANVLTF. Written as DNA, the CDR3 is TGCGCCAGCAGCTACGACGGGAATGGGGCCAACGTCCTGACTTTC.

The V call is TRBV7-2, the J call TRBJ2-2; TRBD1 matches at 7 bases. The V and J ends lost 0 bases and 3 bases, in that order; junction bases with no gene match: 1. This CDR3 is 15 amino acids long. The germline CDR1 and CDR2 sequences are SGHTA and FQGNSA. This CDR3 is CASSLAGGHTGELFF. CDR3 in DNA: TGTGCCAGCAGCTTAGCAGGGGGCCACACCGGGGAGCTGTTTTTT.

This clone was counted once. The V call is TRBV7-2, the J call TRBJ1-3; possible D gene TRBD1, 6 bases. This CDR3 spans 15 amino acids. V dropped 2 bases and J dropped 5 bases, with 13 bases sitting between them. Germline loops: CDR1 SGHTA, CDR2 FQGNSA. The CDR3 sequence: CASSLIARGRNTIYF. In nucleotides, the CDR3 is TGTGCCAGCAGCTTAATTGCCAGGGGACGAAACACCATATATTTT.

The chain uses TRBV5-6 and TRBJ1-1; D perhaps matches TRBD1 (6 bases). Trimming left V 2 bases short and J 6 bases short, with 14 bases between. The CDR3 is made up of 14 amino acids. Germline lookup yields CDR1 SGHDT and CDR2 YYEEEE. The CDR3 bases are TGTGCCAGCAGCTTTCAGGGGAAGGTGGCTGAAGCTTTCTTT. This encodes CASSFQGKVAEAFF. Supplemented by reference TRBV5-6 and TRBJ1-1, the full variable domain reads DAGVTQSPTHLIKTRGQQVTLRCSPKSGHDTVSWYQQALGQGPQFIFQYYEEEERQRGNFPDRFSGHQFPNYSSELNVNALLLGDSALYLCASSFQGKVAEAFFGQGTRLTVV.

The rearrangement links TRBV27 to TRBJ2-7, with TRBD1 matching 9 bases. Looked up from germline, CDR1 is MNHEY and CDR2 is SMNVEV (reference sequence). V shed 0 bases, J shed 5 bases, and the junction held 2 bases outside the gene matches. The CDR3 runs 14 residues. The CDR3: CASSLSRTGDEQYF. The CDR3 nucleotides are TGTGCCAGCAGTTTATCCAGGACAGGGGACGAGCAGTACTTC.

The chain is built from TRBV21-1 and TRBJ1-5. TRBV21-1 is termed a pseudogene. The CDR3 sequence is 15 residues long. CDR3 nucleotide sequence: TGTGCCAGCAGCAAAGGGGGGGATAGGAATCAGCCCCAGCATTTT. It yields the protein CASSKGGDRNQPQHF.

The chain is built from TRBV14 and TRBJ2-1; TRBD1 agrees at 10 bases. The CDR3 spans 16 residues. Unmatched junction bases numbered 6, after V lost 4 bases and J lost 3 bases. In germline, CDR1 is SGHDN, CDR2 FVKESK. The CDR3 bases are TGTGCCAGCAGCCCCCGGACAGGGGGAATCTACAATGAGCAGTTCTTC. Translated, it gives CASSPRTGGIYNEQFF.